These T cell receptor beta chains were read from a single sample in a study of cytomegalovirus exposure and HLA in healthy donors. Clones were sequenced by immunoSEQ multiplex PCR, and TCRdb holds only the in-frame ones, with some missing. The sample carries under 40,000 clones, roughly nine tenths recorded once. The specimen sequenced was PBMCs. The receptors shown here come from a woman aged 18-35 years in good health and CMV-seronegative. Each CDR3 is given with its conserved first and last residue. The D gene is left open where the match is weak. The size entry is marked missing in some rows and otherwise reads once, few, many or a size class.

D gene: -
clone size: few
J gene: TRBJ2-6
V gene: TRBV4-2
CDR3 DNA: TGTGCCAGCAGCCAAGATACATCCTCTGGGGCCAACGTCCTGACTTTC
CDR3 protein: CASSQDTSSGANVLTF

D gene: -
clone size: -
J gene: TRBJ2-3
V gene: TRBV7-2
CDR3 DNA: TGTGCCAGCAGCCGAAACATGGGACTGCCTAGCACAGATACGCAGTATTTT
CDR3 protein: CASSRNMGLPSTDTQYF

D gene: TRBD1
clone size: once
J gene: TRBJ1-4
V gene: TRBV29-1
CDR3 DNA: TGCAGCGTTGAGATTTTCGCACAGGGGGAAGAAAAACTGTTTTTT
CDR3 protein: CSVEIFAQGEEKLFF

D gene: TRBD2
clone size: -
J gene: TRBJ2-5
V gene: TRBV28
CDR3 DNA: TGTGCCAGCAGTTTAATCACTAGCGGGCTGTTGGAGACCCAGTACTTC
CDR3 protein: CASSLITSGLLETQYF

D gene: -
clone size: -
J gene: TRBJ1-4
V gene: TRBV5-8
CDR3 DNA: TGTGCCAGCAGTACTGAACCGGGTGAAAAACTGTTTTTT
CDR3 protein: CASSTEPGEKLFF

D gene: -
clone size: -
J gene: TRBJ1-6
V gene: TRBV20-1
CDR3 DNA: TGCAGTGCCGGGTCACCCCTCCACTTT
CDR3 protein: CSAGSPLHF

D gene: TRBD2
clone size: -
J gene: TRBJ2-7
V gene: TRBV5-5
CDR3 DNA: TGTGCCAGCAGCTTCCGACTAGCGGGTGGCTCCTACGAGCAGTACTTC
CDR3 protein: CASSFRLAGGSYEQYF

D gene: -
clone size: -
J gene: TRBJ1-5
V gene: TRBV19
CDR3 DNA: TGTGCCAGTAGTAAACCGATCTTTACAGGGAAACAATCAGCCCAGCATTTT
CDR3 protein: CASSKPIFTGKQSAQHF

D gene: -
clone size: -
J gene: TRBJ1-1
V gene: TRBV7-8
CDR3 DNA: TGTGCCAGCAGCTCAAAGGGGCGCGGGGTGATGAACACTGAAGCTTTCTTT
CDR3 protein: CASSSKGRGVMNTEAFF

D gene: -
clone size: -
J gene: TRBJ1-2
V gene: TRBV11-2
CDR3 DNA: TGTGCCAGCAGCCGATTTAGATCGGGGGGGGACTATGGCTACACCTTC
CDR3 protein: CASSRFRSGGDYGYTF

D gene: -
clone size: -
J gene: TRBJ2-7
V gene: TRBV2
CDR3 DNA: TGTGCCAGCACCTCGGGGTACGAGCAGTACTTC
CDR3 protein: CASTSGYEQYF

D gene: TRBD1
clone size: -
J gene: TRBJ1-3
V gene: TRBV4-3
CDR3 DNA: TGCGCCAGCAGCCAAGATCTAAGGACAGGGGGAAACACCATATATTTT
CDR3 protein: CASSQDLRTGGNTIYF

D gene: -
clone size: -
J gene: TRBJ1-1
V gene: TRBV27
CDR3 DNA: TGTGCCAGCAGTGATAAACTATTGAACACTGAAGCTTTCTTT
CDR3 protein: CASSDKLLNTEAFF

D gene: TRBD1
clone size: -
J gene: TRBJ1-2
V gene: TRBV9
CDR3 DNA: TGTGCCAGCAGCACCACGACAGGGGGCGGTGGCTACACCTTC
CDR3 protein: CASSTTTGGGGYTF

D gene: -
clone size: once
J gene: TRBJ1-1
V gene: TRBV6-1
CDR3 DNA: TGTGCCAGCAGTATTCAGGAACAGGGAACTGAAGCTTTCTTT
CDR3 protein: CASSIQEQGTEAFF

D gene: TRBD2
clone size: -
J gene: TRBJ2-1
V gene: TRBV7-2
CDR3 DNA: TGTGCCAGCAGCGTGACTAGCGGGAGTAGCAATGAGCAGTTCTTC
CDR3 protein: CASSVTSGSSNEQFF

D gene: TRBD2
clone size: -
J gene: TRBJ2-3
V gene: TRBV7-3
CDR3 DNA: TGTGCCAGCAGCCCCTCCCGGGCGGGAGGGGGGGCAGATACGCAGTATTTT
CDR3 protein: CASSPSRAGGGADTQYF

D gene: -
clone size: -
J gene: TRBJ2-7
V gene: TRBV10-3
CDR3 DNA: TGTGCCATCAGTGATCTTTTGGAGGAATCAGGCTCCTACGAGCAGTACTTC
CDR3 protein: CAISDLLEESGSYEQYF

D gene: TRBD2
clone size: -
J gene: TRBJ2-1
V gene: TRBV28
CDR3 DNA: TGTGCCAGCAGTTCCCATCTAGCGGCCTTCTACAATGAGCAGTTCTTC
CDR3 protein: CASSSHLAAFYNEQFF

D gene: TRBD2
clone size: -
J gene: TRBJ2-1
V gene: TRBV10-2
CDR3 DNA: TGCGCCAGCAGCCTAGCGGGAAAGGTCGGTGAGCAGTTCTTC
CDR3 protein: CASSLAGKVGEQFF

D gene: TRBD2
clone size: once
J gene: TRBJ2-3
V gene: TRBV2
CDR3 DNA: TGTGCCAGCATTGAGCGGGAGACAGATACGCAGTATTTT
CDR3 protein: CASIERETDTQYF

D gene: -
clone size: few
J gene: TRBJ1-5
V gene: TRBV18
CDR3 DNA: TGTGCCAGCTCACCAGTCCTTCCAAGGGGCGGTCAGCCCCAGCATTTT
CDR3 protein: CASSPVLPRGGQPQHF

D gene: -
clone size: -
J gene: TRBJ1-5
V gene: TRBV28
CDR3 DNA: TGTGCCGCCTCGAGCGATACTTATAGCAATCAGCCCCAGCATTTT
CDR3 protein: CAASSDTYSNQPQHF

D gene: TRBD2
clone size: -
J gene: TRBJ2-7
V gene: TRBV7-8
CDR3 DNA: TGTGCCAGCAGCTTAGGGCTAGCGGGCTACGAGCAGTACTTC
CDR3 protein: CASSLGLAGYEQYF

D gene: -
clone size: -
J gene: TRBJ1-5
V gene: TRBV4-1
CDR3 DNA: TGCGCCAGCAGCCAAGATCGACAGGACCATCAGCCCCAGCATTTT
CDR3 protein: CASSQDRQDHQPQHF

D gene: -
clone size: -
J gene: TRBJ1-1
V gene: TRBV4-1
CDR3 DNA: TGCGCCAGCAGCCAAGCGGAGGGATACCCCACTGAAGCTTTCTTT
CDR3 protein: CASSQAEGYPTEAFF

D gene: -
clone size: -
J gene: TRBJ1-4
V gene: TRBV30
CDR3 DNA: TGTGCCTGGAGTGCGTTCACAGGCGATTTCTTCAGGAAAAATGAAAAACTGTTTTTT
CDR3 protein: CAWSAFTGDFFRKNEKLFF

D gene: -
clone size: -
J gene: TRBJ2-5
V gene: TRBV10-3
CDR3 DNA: TGTGCCATCAGTTCGGGGTTGGGGATAGGGAAGGGGGAAGAGACCCAGTACTTC
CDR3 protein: CAISSGLGIGKGEETQYF

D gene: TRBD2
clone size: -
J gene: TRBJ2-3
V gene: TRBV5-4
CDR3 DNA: TGTGCCAGCAGCTTGGGGGGACTAGCGGGAGAGTCAGGTACGCAGTATTTT
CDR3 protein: CASSLGGLAGESGTQYF

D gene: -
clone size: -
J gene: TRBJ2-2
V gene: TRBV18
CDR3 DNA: TGTGCCAGCTCACCGATCAGTTCTAGGAAGGTACCCACCGGGGAGCTGTTTTTT
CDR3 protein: CASSPISSRKVPTGELFF

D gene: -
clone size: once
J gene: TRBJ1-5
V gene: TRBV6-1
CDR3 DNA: TGTGCCAGCAGTGAACTAGGAGAGGTGTCGAGGAGTCAGCCCCAGCATTTT
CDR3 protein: CASSELGEVSRSQPQHF

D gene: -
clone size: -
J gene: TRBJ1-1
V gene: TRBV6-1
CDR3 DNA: TGTGCCAGCGGGCTTGTGGGGGGCACTGAAGCTTTCTTT
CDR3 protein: CASGLVGGTEAFF

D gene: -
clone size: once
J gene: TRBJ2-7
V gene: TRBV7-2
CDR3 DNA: TGTGCCAGCTGCCCGGGTTCATCCTACGAGCAGTACTTC
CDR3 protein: CASCPGSSYEQYF

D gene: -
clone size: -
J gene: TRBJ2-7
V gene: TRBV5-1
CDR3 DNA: TGCGCCAGCAGCTTGGGACTAGGGAAATACGAGCAGTACTTC
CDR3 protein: CASSLGLGKYEQYF

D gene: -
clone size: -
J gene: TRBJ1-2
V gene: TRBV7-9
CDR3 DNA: TGTGCCAGCAGCTCCACTAACAGGGAAGTCAATGGCTACACCTTC
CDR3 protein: CASSSTNREVNGYTF

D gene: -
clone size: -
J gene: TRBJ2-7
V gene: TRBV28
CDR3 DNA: TGTGCCAGCAGCATACCCCCCCAGGGTGTAGCCGAGCAGTACTTC
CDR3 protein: CASSIPPQGVAEQYF

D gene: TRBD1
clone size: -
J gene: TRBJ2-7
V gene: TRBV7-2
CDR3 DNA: TGTGCCAGCAGCTGGGGACAGGGCGAGGGGGAGCAGTACTTC
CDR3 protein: CASSWGQGEGEQYF

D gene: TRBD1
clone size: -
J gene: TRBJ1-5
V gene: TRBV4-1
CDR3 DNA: TGCGCCAGCAGCCAAGCTCTCCGACAGGGGTTGAGGCAGCCCCAGCATTTT
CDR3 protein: CASSQALRQGLRQPQHF

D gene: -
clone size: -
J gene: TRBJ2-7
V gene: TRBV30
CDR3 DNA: TGTGCCTGGGCCTCCGGACAGTACGAGCAGTACTTC
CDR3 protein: CAWASGQYEQYF